The rows below give T cell receptor beta chains drawn from one sample of a study of memory CD4+ T cells and cytomegalovirus serostatus. Measured with immunoSEQ multiplex PCR; TCRdb has only the in-frame clones, and not every one. The sample carries approximately 53,000 clones, over 75% recorded once. The sample taken for sequencing was memory CD4+ T cells from blood. The source of these receptors is an adult in good health and CMV-seronegative. Both conserved end residues are part of each CDR3. The D gene is left open where the match is weak. Size tells how often a clone was seen (once, few, many) or the class of an expanded clone, and some rows leave it out.

. TRBJ1-1 TRBV7-2 . CASSLAGRGETFF TGTGCCAGCAGCTTAGCAGGGCGGGGTGAAACTTTCTTT
. TRBJ1-2 TRBV2 TRBD1 CASISNRGDGYTF TGTGCCAGCATCTCGAACAGGGGCGATGGCTACACCTTC
few TRBJ1-6 TRBV9 TRBD1 CASQGQLDSPLHF TGTGCCAGCCAGGGACAGTTGGATTCACCCCTCCACTTT
. TRBJ1-1 TRBV5-6 . CASSFGSTEAFF TGTGCCAGCAGCTTTGGATCTACTGAAGCTTTCTTT
. TRBJ1-1 TRBV11-2 . CASSRDSWGTEAFF TGTGCCAGCAGCCGCGACTCTTGGGGGACTGAAGCTTTCTTT
. TRBJ1-2 TRBV5-4 TRBD1 CASSGQGDLGGYTF TGTGCCAGCAGCGGACAGGGGGATTTGGGTGGCTACACCTTC
. TRBJ1-1 TRBV5-1 . CASSSGTAGVGNTEAFF TGCGCCAGCAGCTCCGGAACTGCAGGGGTCGGGAACACTGAAGCTTTCTTT
. TRBJ1-3 TRBV6-1 . CASSEAIRGTLGNTIYF TGTGCCAGCAGTGAAGCTATTCGCGGGACGCTAGGAAACACCATATATTTT
once TRBJ1-4 TRBV6-6 TRBD1 CASSGQGYEKLFF TGTGCCAGCAGCGGACAGGGGTATGAAAAACTGTTTTTT
. TRBJ2-3 TRBV11-1 TRBD1 CASSTGQGTDTQYF TGTGCCAGCAGCACCGGACAGGGCACAGATACGCAGTATTTT
. TRBJ1-1 TRBV7-9 . CASSLSQGTTEAFF TGTGCCAGCAGCTTATCGCAGGGGACGACTGAAGCTTTCTTT
. TRBJ2-3 TRBV2 TRBD2 CASKLAGGSDTQYF TGTGCCAGCAAGTTAGCGGGGGGCTCAGATACGCAGTATTTT
. TRBJ1-3 TRBV7-2 . CASSLGGNTLYF TGTGCCAGCAGCTTAGGTGGAAACACCTTATATTTT
. TRBJ2-5 TRBV5-6 . CASSPMRAQETQYF TGTGCCAGCAGCCCCATGAGGGCCCAAGAGACCCAGTACTTC
few TRBJ2-7 TRBV10-3 . CAISEYPGTYEQYF TGTGCCATCAGTGAGTATCCAGGGACCTACGAGCAGTACTTC
once TRBJ2-1 TRBV5-1 . CASRSGLRSDEQFF TGCGCCAGCAGATCGGGACTCCGAAGTGATGAGCAGTTCTTC
. TRBJ2-3 TRBV7-8 . CASSQPLGGGTDTQYF TGTGCCAGCAGTCAACCTCTTGGAGGGGGCACAGATACGCAGTATTTT
. TRBJ1-5 TRBV16 . CASSPQREPQHF TGTGCCAGCAGCCCACAACGAGAGCCCCAGCATTTT
. TRBJ1-2 TRBV7-9 . CASRRGGEDYGYTF TGTGCCAGCAGAAGGGGGGGCGAAGATTATGGCTACACCTTC
once TRBJ2-7 TRBV14 . CASSQSRVYEQYF TGTGCCAGCAGCCAGTCGAGGGTGTACGAGCAGTACTTC
. TRBJ2-2 TRBV10-3 . CAISESPNTGELFF TGTGCCATCAGTGAGTCGCCCAACACCGGGGAGCTGTTTTTT
. TRBJ1-1 TRBV27 . CASSFSGRKAEAFF TGTGCCAGCAGTTTTTCAGGGAGGAAGGCTGAAGCTTTCTTT
. TRBJ2-7 TRBV5-6 . CASSFGPERLSSYEQYF TGTGCCAGCAGCTTTGGGCCCGAGCGCTTAAGCTCCTACGAGCAGTACTTC
. TRBJ1-2 TRBV14 TRBD1 CASSQGTGFRYGYTF TGTGCCAGCAGCCAGGGGACAGGGTTTCGCTATGGCTACACCTTC
. TRBJ2-5 TRBV7-2 . CASSLASGSLETQYF TGTGCCAGCAGCTTAGCGTCTGGTAGTTTGGAGACCCAGTACTTC
. TRBJ1-5 TRBV27 TRBD1 CASRQGTGGGNQPQHF TGTGCCAGCAGACAGGGGACGGGGGGTGGCAATCAGCCCCAGCATTTT
. TRBJ1-6 TRBV7-8 TRBD1 CASSLGTGLNSPLHF TGTGCCAGCAGCTTAGGGACAGGCTTAAATTCACCCCTCCACTTT
once TRBJ2-5 TRBV5-1 . CASSWGHAQETQYF TGCGCCAGCAGCTGGGGACACGCGCAAGAGACCCAGTACTTC
. TRBJ2-5 TRBV7-9 . CASSLRGAGQETQYF TGTGCCAGCAGCTTACGGGGGGCGGGACAAGAGACCCAGTACTTC
. TRBJ2-2 TRBV28 . CASSLRSGELFF TGTGCCAGCAGTTTAAGATCCGGGGAGCTGTTTTTT
few TRBJ1-4 TRBV27 TRBD1 CASRKPGTGDEKLFF TGTGCCAGCAGGAAACCCGGGACAGGGGATGAAAAACTGTTTTTT
. TRBJ2-7 TRBV5-1 TRBD1 CASSPEPGTGSYEQYF TGCGCCAGCAGCCCGGAACCCGGGACAGGGTCCTACGAGCAGTACTTC
. TRBJ2-5 TRBV28 . CASSKGRGQQETQYF TGTGCCAGCAGTAAGGGGAGAGGGCAGCAAGAGACCCAGTACTTC
. TRBJ1-3 TRBV6-6 TRBD1 CASRPGQGTRGNTIYF TGTGCCAGCAGGCCCGGACAGGGAACGAGAGGAAACACCATATATTTT
. TRBJ2-2 TRBV6-1 . CASSRDSLLVGELFF TGTGCCAGCAGCCGGGACTCCCTGTTGGTCGGGGAGCTGTTTTTT
. TRBJ2-5 TRBV6-1 TRBD1 CASTQTGTGQETQYF TGTGCCAGCACTCAGACCGGGACAGGGCAAGAGACCCAGTACTTC
. TRBJ2-7 TRBV6-1 TRBD1 CASSDRQGANFGEQYF TGTGCCAGCAGTGACCGACAGGGGGCGAACTTCGGCGAGCAGTACTTC
. TRBJ1-5 TRBV6-5 . CASSLVARANQPQHF TGTGCCAGCAGTTTGGTTGCCAGGGCCAATCAGCCCCAGCATTTT
. TRBJ2-5 TRBV15 . CATSRESGETQYF TGTGCCACCAGCAGAGAGAGTGGGGAGACCCAGTACTTC
. TRBJ2-7 TRBV13 TRBD1 CASSLGLQGQGSQYF TGTGCCAGCAGCTTAGGTTTACAGGGGCAGGGGTCGCAGTACTTC
. TRBJ2-5 TRBV6-1 . CASSLEGGETQYF TGTGCCAGCAGCCTAGAGGGGGGCGAGACCCAGTACTTC
. TRBJ2-5 TRBV4-2 . CASSQVAGRGNQETQYF TGTGCCAGCAGCCAAGTGGCGGGACGGGGGAACCAAGAGACCCAGTACTTC
. TRBJ1-4 TRBV6-1 . CASSDSWTALGVEKLFF TGTGCCAGCAGTGATTCATGGACAGCCCTAGGGGTTGAAAAACTGTTTTTT
. TRBJ1-6 TRBV30 TRBD1 CAWSVSGDRGPSPLHF TGTGCCTGGAGTGTATCAGGGGACAGGGGGCCTTCACCCCTCCACTTT
. TRBJ2-7 TRBV7-2 TRBD1 CASSLEFGTGAYEQYF TGTGCCAGCAGCTTAGAGTTCGGGACAGGCGCCTACGAGCAGTACTTC
. TRBJ2-4 TRBV19 . CASSIGGQNIQYF TGTGCCAGTAGTATAGGGGGGCAGAACATTCAGTACTTC
once TRBJ2-5 TRBV5-1 TRBD2 CASSLAGMETQYF TGCGCCAGCAGTCTAGCGGGGATGGAGACCCAGTACTTC
. TRBJ2-3 TRBV5-1 TRBD1 CASSLQGFSTDTQYF TGCGCCAGCAGCTTACAGGGGTTTAGCACAGATACGCAGTATTTT
. TRBJ1-5 TRBV4-2 . CASSQKVGASNQPQHF TGTGCCAGCAGCCAGAAGGTGGGGGCTAGCAATCAGCCCCAGCATTTT
. TRBJ1-1 TRBV11-3 . CASSLGRSESTEAFF TGTGCCAGCAGCTTAGGAAGATCGGAGAGCACTGAAGCTTTCTTT